This entry concerns a single T cell receptor beta chain. Its cognate antigen is unknown. This sample stems from a study of radiation and T cells in renal cell carcinoma. Points from the study as a whole: Compared with controls, irradiated tumors showed greater TCR clonality.

The V gene end was trimmed by 6 bases and the J gene end by 1 base; junction bases not matched to a gene: 6. Germline CDR1 is SQVTM and CDR2 is ANQGSEA. CDR3 size: 14 residues. Noted treatment: treatment-naive control, cytoreductive nephrectomy. This renal cell carcinoma was of the clear cell type. Control tumors came from several females and about 11 males, aged about 35 to 90. TCRdb's table, derived via immunoSEQ multiplex PCR, lists solely in-frame clones and lacks some. The sample lists roughly 14,000 clones, approximately 65% occurring once. The material sequenced was tumor tissue, taken from a patient whose treatment was nephrectomy without radiotherapy. This chain uses TRBV29-1 with TRBJ2-3; 8 bases agree with TRBD2. This receptor was obtained from a man aged 60-69 years with renal cell carcinoma. CDR3 protein: CSVSSGVGTDTQYF. The CDR3, as DNA: TGCAGCGTGAGTAGCGGGGTAGGCACAGATACGCAGTATTTT.